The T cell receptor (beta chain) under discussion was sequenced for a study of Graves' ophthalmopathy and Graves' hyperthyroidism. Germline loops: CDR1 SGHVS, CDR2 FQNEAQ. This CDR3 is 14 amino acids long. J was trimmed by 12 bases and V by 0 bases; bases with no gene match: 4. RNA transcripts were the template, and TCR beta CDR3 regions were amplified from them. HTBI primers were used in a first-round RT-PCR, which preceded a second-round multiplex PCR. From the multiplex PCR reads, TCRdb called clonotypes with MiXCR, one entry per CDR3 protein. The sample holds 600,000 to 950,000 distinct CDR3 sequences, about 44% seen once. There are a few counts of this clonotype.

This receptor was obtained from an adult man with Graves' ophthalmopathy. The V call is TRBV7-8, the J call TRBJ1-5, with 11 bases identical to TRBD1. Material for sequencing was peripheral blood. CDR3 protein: CASSLAQGTGGQHF. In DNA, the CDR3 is TGTGCCAGCAGCTTAGCGCAGGGGACAGGGGGCCAGCATTTT.